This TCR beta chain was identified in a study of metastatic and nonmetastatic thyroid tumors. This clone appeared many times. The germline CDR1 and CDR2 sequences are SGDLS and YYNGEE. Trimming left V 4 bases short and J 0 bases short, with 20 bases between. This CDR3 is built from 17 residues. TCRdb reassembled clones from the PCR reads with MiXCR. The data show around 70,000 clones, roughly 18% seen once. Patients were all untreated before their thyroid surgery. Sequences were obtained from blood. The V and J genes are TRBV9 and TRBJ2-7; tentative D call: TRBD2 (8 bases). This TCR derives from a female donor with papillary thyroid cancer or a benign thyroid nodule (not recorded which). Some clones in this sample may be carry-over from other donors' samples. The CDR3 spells CASSSPGGGSSSYEQYF. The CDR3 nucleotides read TGTGCCAGCAGCTCCCCGGGAGGGGGCTCGAGCTCCTACGAGCAGTACTTC.